These 19 T cell receptor beta chains share one sample of origin, sequenced in a study of cytomegalovirus exposure and HLA in healthy donors. Amplification used 60 Vbeta primers and 13 Jbeta primers. Sequencing used immunoSEQ multiplex PCR; TCRdb keeps in-frame clones, though not all of them. This sample has about 260,000 clones, with under 80% found just once. The specimen was PBMCs. These receptors all stem from a female donor in good health and CMV-seronegative.

The CDR3 loop reads CASSAEGVDTQYF. The CDR3 nucleotides read TGTGCCAGCAGCGCCGAAGGGGTAGATACGCAGTATTTT. The V and J genes are TRBV9 and TRBJ2-3; weak D call: TRBD1 (5 bases). Germline lookup yields CDR1 SGDLS and CDR2 YYNGEE. CDR3 size: 13 residues. V shed 3 bases and J shed 5 bases, with 10 bases lying between them.

The sample holds a few counts of this clone. This chain links TRBV7-3 with TRBJ2-1, with D maybe TRBD2 (5 bases). V was trimmed by 2 bases and J by 2 bases, leaving 10 bases between them. There are 15 residues in the CDR3. Germline lookup yields CDR1 SGHTA and CDR2 FQGTGA. The CDR3 DNA reads as TGTGCCAGCAGCTTAGAACTAGTCCCCTACAATGAGCAGTTCTTC. This codes for CASSLELVPYNEQFF.

This chain uses TRBV18 with TRBJ2-7; 12 nucleotides line up with TRBD1. The ends lost 4 bases at V and 5 bases at J; junction bases unmatched: 3. Germline-derived CDR1 and CDR2 are KGHSH and LQKENI. This CDR3 comprises 14 residues. The CDR3 is CASSRDRGLNEQYF. The CDR3 DNA sequence: TGTGCCAGCTCACGGGACAGGGGGCTCAACGAGCAGTACTTC.

This chain's CDR3 is CASSQDRADEQFF. The CDR3 bases are TGTGCCAGCAGCCAGGACAGGGCGGATGAGCAGTTCTTC. This rearrangement joins TRBV11-2 to TRBJ2-1; 8 nucleotides line up with TRBD1. Trimming cost V 5 bases and J 8 bases; bases outside gene matches: 5. From germline, CDR1 is SGHAT and CDR2 FQNNGV. The CDR3 extends over 13 amino acids.

The count of this clone is one. Other DNA sequences in the same sample also yield this CDR3. The rearrangement joins TRBV6-5 to TRBJ2-7, with 7 bases fitting TRBD1. This CDR3 comprises 15 residues. From germline, CDR1 is MNHEY and CDR2 SVGAGI. V shed 2 bases, J shed 2 bases, and the junction held 6 bases outside the gene matches. CDR3 bases: TGTGCCAGCAGTTACCGCGACAGGGCCGCCTACGAGCAGTACTTC. Translating it yields CASSYRDRAAYEQYF.

This clone came up once. The rearrangement joins TRBV7-9 to TRBJ2-1; D is unclear. Trimming cost V 2 bases and J 8 bases, with 10 bases left between them. The CDR3 has 13 residues. The germline gives CDR1 SEHNR, CDR2 FQNEAQ (reference sequence). In nucleotides, the CDR3 is TGTGCCAGCAGCTTAAGAGTTATGGATGAGCAGTTCTTC. Residues: CASSLRVMDEQFF.

This clone came up a few times. The chain carries TRBV27 and TRBJ2-7; 8 bases are a match to TRBD2. After removal of 10 bases from V and 2 bases from J, the junction contained 13 bases not matched to a gene. The CDR3 spans 15 residues. The germline V gene encodes CDR1 MNHEY and CDR2 SMNVEV (reference sequence). The CDR3 loop is CANTIAGPLAYEQYF. As DNA, the CDR3 is TGTGCCAATACGATAGCGGGACCCTTGGCCTACGAGCAGTACTTC.

The chain joins TRBV2 to TRBJ2-5; TRBD1 matches 7 bases. The DNA end is a closer match to TRBJ2-7, so the J assignment may be wrong. CDR3 length: 14 amino acids. Germline CDR1 reads SNHLY; CDR2 reads FYNNEI. CDR3 loop: CASSEVRGSGEQYF. CDR3 bases: TGTGCCAGCAGTGAAGTCAGGGGGTCAGGCGAGCAGTACTTC.

The chain is built from TRBV11-2 and TRBJ1-1; D is unresolved. CDR1 SGHAT and CDR2 FQNNGV come from the germline V gene. Trimming took off 4 bases at V and 1 base at J, with 10 bases between the two ends. CDR3 length: 14 residues. The CDR3 region has the DNA TGTGCCAGCAGCTACCTGACGGGGAACACTGAAGCTTTCTTT. This encodes CASSYLTGNTEAFF.

This chain joins TRBV27 and TRBJ1-1; 9 bases agree with TRBD1. V lost 3 bases to trimming and J lost 0 bases; unmatched junction nucleotides: 2. CDR1 is MNHEY, CDR2 SMNVEV, per germline (reference sequence). The CDR3 runs 15 residues. The CDR3 reads CASSLGTGLNTEAFF. CDR3 nucleotides: TGTGCCAGCAGTTTGGGGACAGGGCTGAACACTGAAGCTTTCTTT.

There are a few counts of this clone. This chain uses TRBV10-2 with TRBJ1-1; maybe TRBD1 (5 bases). Deletions cut 8 bases from V and 1 base from J, with 11 bases between. The CDR3 extends over 13 amino acids. The germline V gene has CDR1 WSHSY and CDR2 SAAADI. This CDR3 is CASRRQPNTEAFF. CDR3 nucleotide sequence: TGCGCCAGCCGCCGACAGCCGAACACTGAAGCTTTCTTT.

The V gene is TRBV6-1, the J gene TRBJ2-7, with 10 bases fitting TRBD2. J was trimmed by 7 bases and V by 4 bases; bases with no gene match: 10. The CDR3 has 15 residues. Germline CDR1 reads MNHNS; CDR2 reads SASEGT. The chain's CDR3 is CASSGWTSGPLEQYF. CDR3 DNA: TGTGCCAGCAGTGGCTGGACTAGCGGACCGCTGGAGCAGTACTTC.

With regard to this clone: The sample carries other DNA sequences with the same CDR3. The chain carries TRBV28 and TRBJ2-7, with 7 bases that match TRBD2. Germline values: CDR1 MDHEN, CDR2 SYDVKM. The CDR3 contains 13 residues. V gave up 3 bases and J gave up 7 bases; unmatched junction bases: 6. CDR3 region: CASSFRLADEQYF. In nucleotides, the CDR3 is TGTGCCAGCAGTTTTAGACTAGCCGATGAGCAGTACTTC.

This rearrangement joins TRBV5-1 to TRBJ2-5; a weak D match, TRBD2 (6 bases). Germline values: CDR1 SGHRS, CDR2 YFSETQ. V lost 4 bases to trimming and J lost 5 bases, with 9 bases between them. The CDR3 sequence is 12 residues long. CDR3 nucleotides: TGCGCCAGCAGCCCGGGACTTGAGACCCAGTACTTC. Translation gives CASSPGLETQYF.

CDR3 nucleotide sequence: TGTGCCAGCCACCGAAGCGGTTCCTACGAGCAGTACTTC. Its protein is CASHRSGSYEQYF. The genes are TRBV27 and TRBJ2-7; D might be TRBD2 (5 bases). Trimming cost V 8 bases and J 1 base, with 12 bases left between them. This CDR3 has 13 residues. CDR1 and CDR2 from the germline V gene are MNHEY and SMNVEV (reference sequence).

The V gene is TRBV4-1, the J gene TRBJ2-7; D is possibly TRBD2 (6 bases). Germline-derived CDR1 and CDR2 are MGHRA and YSYEKL. This CDR3 region has 16 residues. Trimming shortened V by 1 base and J by 6 bases, and 19 bases separated the two germline ends. This CDR3 reads CASSQAAGMVPSEQYF. DNA for the CDR3: TGCGCCAGCAGCCAAGCGGCGGGGATGGTCCCAAGCGAGCAGTACTTC.

V usage is TRBV27 and J usage is TRBJ1-2; TRBD1 is a possible D gene (6 bases). V lost 0 bases and J lost 3, with 17 bases in between. This CDR3 comprises 17 residues. Germline V gives CDR1 MNHEY, CDR2 SMNVEV (reference sequence). The DNA for the CDR3 is TGTGCCAGCAGTTTATCCCTTCCGACAGGCCCCTACTATGGCTACACCTTC. Translated, it gives CASSLSLPTGPYYGYTF.

The chain joins TRBV6-5 to TRBJ1-6, with 7 bases lining up with TRBD1. V gave up 7 bases and J gave up 8 bases; unmatched junction bases: 8. Germline CDR1 reads MNHEY; CDR2 reads SVGAGI. The CDR3 has 14 amino acids. CDR3 in amino acids: CASTPQGGYSPLHF. The CDR3 bases are TGTGCCAGCACTCCTCAGGGGGGATATTCACCCCTCCACTTT.

V usage is TRBV28 and J usage is TRBJ2-1, with 10 bases lining up with TRBD2. V shed 5 bases, J shed 6 bases, and the junction held 4 bases outside the gene matches. CDR1 and CDR2 from the germline V gene are MDHEN and SYDVKM. The CDR3 covers 14 residues. The CDR3 sequence is CASSPSGRANEQFF. CDR3 nucleotide sequence: TGTGCCAGCAGTCCGAGCGGGAGGGCCAATGAGCAGTTCTTC.